These 10 T cell receptor beta chains were all obtained from the same sample, sequenced in a study of regulatory T cells in long-lasting Graves disease. The sample's time point: newly diagnosed GD, antithyroid drugs for less than 3 months. After RNA was extracted from PBMCs, the TCR library was made from it. In building TCR beta libraries, iRepertoire HTBI primers were used together with Arm-PCR of CDR3 regions. TCRdb recomputed calls from the multiplex PCR reads with MiXCR, one row per CDR3 protein. The sample shows 350,000 to 500,000 distinct CDR3 sequences, over 15% of them seen only once. This sample also appeared in a second study, on T cells in Graves' hyperthyroidism and ophthalmopathy.

The sample in question was peripheral blood mononuclear cells (PBMCs), obtained at new diagnosis, from a patient treated with antithyroid drugs. Receptors originate from a woman aged 25 to 45 with Graves disease.

This clonotype occurred a few times. The chain uses TRBV10-3 and TRBJ2-5; D is undetermined. Germline V CDR1 and CDR2: ENHRY, SYGVKD. Trimming stripped 3 bases from V and 5 bases from J, with 7 bases between. CDR3 length: 12 residues. CDR3 DNA: TGTGCCATCAGTGATGTCGCCGAGACCCAGTACTTC. Its translation is CAISDVAETQYF.

This clonotype occurred many times. This sequence joins TRBV2 and TRBJ2-1; 12 bases line up with TRBD2. The CDR3 is 18 residues long. In germline, CDR1 is SNHLY, CDR2 FYNNEI. J lost 6 bases, V lost 5 bases, and 14 bases had no gene match. The CDR3 coding sequence is TGTGCCAGCAGTCCGGGACTAGCGGGCCAAAGAGGGGCCAATGAGCAGTTCTTC. It yields the protein CASSPGLAGQRGANEQFF. Full variable domain (missing parts from reference TRBV2 and TRBJ2-1): EPEVTQTPSHQVTQMGQEVILRCVPISNHLYFYWYRQILGQKVEFLVSFYNNEISEKSEIFDDQFSVERPDGSNFTLKIRSTKLEDSAMYFCASSPGLAGQRGANEQFFGPGTRLTVL.

This clonotype was found many times. The chain joins TRBV5-1 to TRBJ1-1; TRBD1 matches 9 bases. The CDR3 loop spans 15 amino acids. Germline trimming cut 7 bases from V and 0 bases from J; bases unmatched to any gene: 7. Germline-derived CDR1 and CDR2 are SGHRS and YFSETQ. The CDR3 region has the DNA TGCGCCAGCCACAGGGGGCTATCCATGAACACTGAAGCTTTCTTT. It encodes CASHRGLSMNTEAFF.

CDR3 sequence: CASRSQGAGANVLTF. The DNA of the CDR3 is TGTGCCAGTAGATCACAGGGGGCTGGGGCCAACGTCCTGACTTTC. V usage is TRBV19 and J usage is TRBJ2-6; 8 bases agree with TRBD1. The germline gives CDR1 LNHDA, CDR2 SQIVND (reference sequence). Trimming cost V 6 bases and J 2 bases; bases outside gene matches: 3. The CDR3 is 15 amino acids.

This clonotype occurred many times. V usage is TRBV2 and J usage is TRBJ2-1, with D possibly matching TRBD2 (5 bases). Trimming stripped 3 bases from V and 1 base from J, with 10 bases between. CDR1 and CDR2 from the germline V gene are SNHLY and FYNNEI. This CDR3 spans 15 amino acids. CDR3 protein: CASSDFRGSYNEQFF. CDR3 sequence (DNA): TGTGCCAGCAGTGATTTCCGGGGTTCCTACAATGAGCAGTTCTTC. Combining the CDR3 with reference TRBV2 and TRBJ2-1 gives the whole variable domain EPEVTQTPSHQVTQMGQEVILRCVPISNHLYFYWYRQILGQKVEFLVSFYNNEISEKSEIFDDQFSVERPDGSNFTLKIRSTKLEDSAMYFCASSDFRGSYNEQFFGPGTRLTVL.

This clonotype was seen many times. The genes are TRBV30 and TRBJ2-2; the D gene is possibly TRBD1 (6 bases). The V and J ends lost 3 bases and 10 bases respectively, with 12 bases between them. The CDR3 consists of 12 residues. Germline lookup yields CDR1 GTSNPN and CDR2 SVGIG (reference sequence). The CDR3 loop reads CAWSDQGQELFF. The CDR3 DNA is TGTGCCTGGAGCGATCAGGGACAGGAGCTGTTTTTT.

This clonotype was picked up many times. This rearrangement joins TRBV6-2 or TRBV6-3 to TRBJ1-1, with TRBD1 as a possible D gene (5 bases). This CDR3 region has 13 residues. Germline CDR1 MNHEY, CDR2 SVGEGT. Trimming stripped 5 bases from V and 5 bases from J, with 12 bases between. The CDR3 sequence is CASSGSRETEAFF. CDR3 in DNA: TGTGCCAGCAGTGGCAGCAGGGAAACTGAAGCTTTCTTT.

The gene calls are TRBV4-1 and TRBJ2-2; 8 bases are shared with TRBD2. This CDR3 has 16 amino acids. With V trimmed by 2 bases and J by 4 bases, 6 bases remained unmatched. Per germline, CDR1 MGHRA and CDR2 YSYEKL. The CDR3 region has the DNA TGCGCCAGCAGCCAAAGAATTGCGGGAGGCACCGGGGAGCTGTTTTTT. It encodes CASSQRIAGGTGELFF.

This chain uses TRBV19 with TRBJ2-1; 11 bases map to TRBD1. The CDR3 has 19 amino acids. Trimming removed 6 bases from V and 1 base from J; junction bases left unmatched: 14. Germline values: CDR1 LNHDA, CDR2 SQIVND (reference sequence). This CDR3 reads CASRWRRTGGPKSYNEQFF. Here the CDR3 DNA reads TGTGCCAGTAGATGGAGGCGGACAGGGGGCCCTAAGTCCTACAATGAGCAGTTCTTC.

This clonotype was observed many times. The genes are TRBV28 and TRBJ2-2; 13 bases fit TRBD2. This CDR3 has 14 residues. Germline V CDR1 and CDR2: MDHEN, SYDVKM. Germline trimming cut 5 bases from V and 9 bases from J; bases unmatched to any gene: 3. The DNA for the CDR3 is TGTGCCAGCAGTCGGACTAGCGGGAGTAGGGAGCTGTTTTTT. This translates into CASSRTSGSRELFF.